The clone carrying this TCR beta chain was observed a handful of times. The antigen is not known. The record originates from a study of cytotoxic CD8 clonotypes in ibrutinib-treated CLL. Study as a whole: Investigators reported some 25 partial and 2 complete responses; after median roughly 63 months, about 15 patients remained remitted and approximately twelve progressed. Sequencing produced an average of about 280,000 productive templates and about 99,000 productive rearrangements per sample. Overall study results and limits: Before falling back toward baseline at progression, clonality had risen at the time of ibrutinib response.

Sequenced by immunoSEQ multiplex PCR; TCRdb stores in-frame clones only, minus some. Among 140,000 to 150,000 clones listed, approximately 80% were seen once. V was clipped by 1 base and J by 5 bases, with 5 bases between them. CDR1 is LGHNT and CDR2 is FRNRAP in the germline V gene. The CDR3 spans 12 residues. The chain combines TRBV12-5 with TRBJ1-2; D is undetermined. This receptor was taken from a human donor with chronic lymphocytic leukemia. The material sequenced was PBMCs, taken after 24 months of ibrutinib treatment. The CDR3 region is CASGLGGYGYTF. The CDR3 DNA is TGTGCTAGTGGTTTGGGTGGTTATGGCTACACCTTC.